Below are 29 T cell receptor beta chains sequenced from a single sample in a study of OX40 agonist ivuxolimab in advanced cancers. Some clones are missing from TCRdb's copy, which holds only in-frame ones; the method was immunoSEQ multiplex PCR. The sample shows some 77,000 clones, about 93% of them seen only once. This specimen was CD4+ or CD8+ T cells sorted from blood, taken in a trial of the OX40 agonist ivuxolimab. The source is an adult with an advanced solid tumor such as melanoma, head and neck, liver or kidney cancer.

The chain joins TRBV5-1 to TRBJ1-1; D unclear. The V end lost 0 bases, the J end lost 2 bases, and 5 bases lay between the germline ends. CDR1 and CDR2 (germline): SGHRS, YFSETQ. CDR3 length: 13 amino acids. The CDR3 is CASSLGGNTEAFF. The DNA for the CDR3 is TGCGCCAGCAGCTTGGGAGGTAACACTGAAGCTTTCTTT.

This rearrangement joins TRBV15 to TRBJ1-4, with TRBD1 identical over 7 bases. This CDR3 is 14 amino acids long. Germline lookup yields CDR1 LNHNV and CDR2 YYDKDF (reference sequence). V lost 1 base to trimming and J lost 7 bases; unmatched junction nucleotides: 3. The CDR3, as DNA: TGTGCCACCAGCAGAGGACAGGGTGGTGAAAAACTGTTTTTT. It is translated as CATSRGQGGEKLFF.

V gene TRBV11-1 combines with J gene TRBJ1-6, with 8 bases that match TRBD1. The CDR3 runs 17 residues. The V and J ends lost 6 bases and 5 bases, in that order; junction bases with no gene match: 12. Per germline, CDR1 SGHAT and CDR2 FQDESV (reference sequence). The CDR3 DNA follows: TGTGCCAGCAGGAGCCGACAGGGGATGACGGATAATTCACCCCTCCACTTT. Amino acids: CASRSRQGMTDNSPLHF. The full variable domain, in which reference TRBV11-1 and TRBJ1-6 provide the parts outside the CDR3, is EAEVAQSPRYKITEKSQAVAFWCDPISGHATLYWYRQILGQGPELLVQFQDESVVDDSQLPKDRFSAERLKGVDSTLKIQPAELGDSAMYLCASRSRQGMTDNSPLHFGNGTRLTVT.

The rearrangement uses TRBV5-5 and TRBJ2-1, with unresolved D. Germline lookup yields CDR1 SGHKS and CDR2 YYEKEE (reference sequence). CDR3 size: 13 residues. The V and J ends lost 2 bases and 4 bases respectively, with 7 bases between them. The DNA for the CDR3 is TGTGCCAGCAGCTTTAATCAGTACAATGAGCAGTTCTTC. Amino acids: CASSFNQYNEQFF.

The chain is built from TRBV18 and TRBJ1-6; TRBD1 matches 9 bases. Trimming removed 3 bases from V and 10 bases from J; junction bases left unmatched: 10. Per the germline V gene, CDR1 is KGHSH and CDR2 is LQKENI. The CDR3 length is 16 residues. This chain's CDR3 is CASSPTGTGYGSPLHF. In DNA form, the CDR3 reads TGTGCCAGCTCACCCACCGGGACAGGGTATGGGTCACCCCTCCACTTT.

The V and J genes are TRBV10-3 and TRBJ2-7; 9 bases are a match to TRBD1. Germline lookup yields CDR1 ENHRY and CDR2 SYGVKD. The CDR3 runs 15 residues. Trimming cost V 3 bases and J 3 bases; bases outside gene matches: 6. CDR3 bases: TGTGCCATCAGTGATCAGGACAGGGGCCGCTACGAGCAGTACTTC. Residues: CAISDQDRGRYEQYF.

The V and J genes are TRBV12-5 and TRBJ2-3, with TRBD2 identical over 14 bases. CDR1 and CDR2 from the germline V gene are LGHNT and FRNRAP. The CDR3 length is 15 residues. With V trimmed by 6 bases and J by 4 bases, 3 bases remained unmatched. The chain's CDR3 is CASGGLAGESDTQYF. As DNA, the CDR3 is TGTGCTAGTGGGGGACTAGCGGGAGAGTCAGATACGCAGTATTTT.

The chain links TRBV18 to TRBJ2-5, with D unresolved. Per germline, CDR1 KGHSH and CDR2 LQKENI. The CDR3 is made up of 16 amino acids. The V and J ends lost 4 bases and 5 bases respectively, with 20 bases between them. The CDR3, as DNA: TGTGCCAGCTCACAAAACCGGGCCCAGATCGGGGAGACCCAGTACTTC. This codes for CASSQNRAQIGETQYF.

The rearrangement uses TRBV7-2 and TRBJ1-1, with D possibly matching TRBD1 (5 bases). Trimming cost V 4 bases and J 0 bases, with 18 bases left between them. The CDR3 runs 17 residues. The germline V gene encodes CDR1 SGHTA and CDR2 FQGNSA. The CDR3 DNA sequence: TGTGCCAGCAGCTCCCCCCAGGGTGGGCCTTTGAACACTGAAGCTTTCTTT. This encodes CASSSPQGGPLNTEAFF.

This sequence joins TRBV5-1 and TRBJ2-1, with TRBD2 identical over 8 bases. Germline V gene lookup returns CDR1 SGHRS and CDR2 YFSETQ. The CDR3 loop spans 16 amino acids. After removal of 4 bases from V and 3 bases from J, the junction contained 9 bases not matched to a gene. DNA for the CDR3: TGCGCCAGCAGCGTAAGTCTGGCGGGAGGCTACAATGAGCAGTTCTTC. It yields the protein CASSVSLAGGYNEQFF.

This chain connects TRBV2 to TRBJ2-3, with a tentative D call TRBD1 (6 bases). The germline V gene has CDR1 SNHLY and CDR2 FYNNEI. Between the trimmed V and J ends, which lost 1 base and 5 bases, there was a span of 7 bases. This CDR3 region has 13 residues. This chain's CDR3 is CASSEGGQDTQYF. The CDR3 coding sequence is TGTGCCAGCAGTGAAGGGGGACAAGATACGCAGTATTTT.

The chain is built from TRBV6-1 and TRBJ1-5; TRBD1 might be the D (5 bases). CDR3 size: 13 residues. The V gene's germline CDR1 is MNHNS and CDR2 SASEGT. V lost 11 bases to trimming and J lost 9 bases, with 20 bases between them. The CDR3 sequence is CACTNSGAPPQHF. CDR3 DNA: TGTGCCTGCACCAACTCCGGGGCCCCGCCCCAGCATTTT.

This rearrangement joins TRBV27 to TRBJ2-1; D perhaps matches TRBD1 (6 bases). This CDR3 is built from 15 residues. Deletions cut 2 bases from V and 4 bases from J, with 12 bases between. Germline CDR1 reads MNHEY; CDR2 reads SMNVEV (reference sequence). The DNA of the CDR3 is TGTGCCAGCAGTTTAGAGACAGGACCGTACAATGAGCAGTTCTTC. The encoded protein is CASSLETGPYNEQFF.

The chain joins TRBV9 to TRBJ2-5, with 7 positions matching TRBD1. The V and J ends lost 4 bases and 2 bases, in that order; junction bases with no gene match: 5. CDR1 SGDLS and CDR2 YYNGEE come from the germline V gene. The CDR3 is 14 residues long. The CDR3 nucleotides are TGTGCCAGCAGCAGAGACAGGGTTCAAGAGACCCAGTACTTC. Its translation: CASSRDRVQETQYF.

The chain couples TRBV23-1 to TRBJ2-7, with 9 positions matching TRBD1. TRBV23-1 is an ORF for which the function is uncertain. The CDR3 is made up of 15 amino acids. V lost 4 bases to trimming and J lost 4 bases; unmatched junction nucleotides: 8. The CDR3 sequence: CASSPPDRGLYEQYF. The CDR3 DNA reads TGCGCCAGCAGTCCCCCGGACAGGGGTCTTTACGAGCAGTACTTC.

The chain links TRBV7-9 to TRBJ1-1; unclear D gene. Trimming took off 8 bases at V and 0 bases at J, with 16 bases between the two ends. Germline V lookup: CDR1 SEHNR, CDR2 FQNEAQ (reference sequence). CDR3 length equals 15 residues. The CDR3 here is CASPNYPALNTEAFF. CDR3 bases: TGTGCCAGCCCTAACTATCCGGCTCTGAACACTGAAGCTTTCTTT.

The V call is TRBV7-3, the J call TRBJ2-7; D ambiguous. Per the germline V gene, CDR1 is SGHTA and CDR2 is FQGTGA. The CDR3 totals 11 residues. Trimming cost V 5 bases and J 3 bases, with 5 bases left between them. CDR3 sequence (DNA): TGTGCCAGCAGCCTTCGCTACGAGCAGTACTTC. Residues: CASSLRYEQYF.

The chain has TRBV6-5 and TRBJ2-5; D remains unclear. Germline V gene sequence: CDR1 MNHEY, CDR2 SVGAGI. V lost 2 bases and J lost 2, with 6 bases in between. The CDR3 runs to 13 residues. The CDR3 region has the DNA TGTGCCAGCAGTTACAAATGGCAAGAGACCCAGTACTTC. It encodes CASSYKWQETQYF.

The chain joins TRBV4-1 to TRBJ2-1; D is perhaps TRBD2 (7 bases). V was cut by 0 bases and J by 4 bases, with 10 bases left in between. Germline V gene lookup returns CDR1 MGHRA and CDR2 YSYEKL. The CDR3 is 15 residues long. The DNA for the CDR3 is TGCGCCAGCAGCCAAGAAGGGGGGGCTTACAATGAGCAGTTCTTC. Amino acid sequence: CASSQEGGAYNEQFF.

The V gene is TRBV19, the J gene TRBJ2-3; 8 bases fit TRBD2. The CDR3 covers 15 residues. Trimming took 5 bases from V and 6 from J; bases not matched to a gene: 10. Germline V gene data show CDR1 as LNHDA and CDR2 as SQIVND (reference sequence). Here the CDR3 reads CASSVTGTRGDTQYF. The CDR3 nucleotides are TGTGCCAGTAGTGTAACCGGGACTAGGGGCGATACGCAGTATTTT.

J is TRBJ1-1 and V is TRBV5-1, with D possibly matching TRBD1 (6 bases). The CDR3 covers 13 residues. Germline V lookup: CDR1 SGHRS, CDR2 YFSETQ. The V and J ends lost 4 bases and 8 bases respectively, with 15 bases between them. CDR3 region: CASSATGHNEAFF. The CDR3 DNA reads as TGCGCCAGCAGCGCGACAGGCCATAACGAAGCTTTCTTT.

The chain joins TRBV27 to TRBJ2-4; 10 nucleotides line up with TRBD1. Germline trimming cut 8 bases from V and 7 bases from J; bases unmatched to any gene: 11. The CDR3 runs 15 residues. Germline CDR1 and CDR2: MNHEY and SMNVEV (reference sequence). CDR3 in amino acids: CASGLPGQGSNIQYF. In DNA, the CDR3 is TGTGCCAGCGGACTTCCGGGACAGGGGAGTAACATTCAGTACTTC.

The rearrangement uses TRBV11-2 and TRBJ2-7; D call uncertain. The V gene lost 3 bases and the J gene lost 2 bases, with 8 bases spanning the gap. The CDR3 loop spans 13 amino acids. Germline CDR1 reads SGHAT; CDR2 reads FQNNGV. This CDR3 reads CASSLGRPYEQYF. The CDR3 nucleotides read TGTGCCAGCAGCTTGGGCAGGCCCTACGAGCAGTACTTC.

This chain links TRBV7-9 with TRBJ2-2; D remains ambiguous. The CDR3 is 15 amino acids. Germline assignment: CDR1 SEHNR and CDR2 FQNEAQ (reference sequence). V gave up 3 bases and J gave up 5 bases, with 13 bases separating them. DNA of the CDR3: TGTGCCAGCAGCTTTAGGGTCGGTGGAACCGGGGAGCTGTTTTTT. It is translated as CASSFRVGGTGELFF.

V gene TRBV20-1 combines with J gene TRBJ1-4; D unresolved. The germline V and J ends were trimmed by 3 bases and 12 bases, with 11 bases remaining between them. Germline CDR1 reads DFQATT; CDR2 reads SNEGSKA (reference sequence). This CDR3 has 11 amino acids. CDR3 sequence reads: CSASRGQQLFF. The CDR3 DNA reads TGCAGTGCTAGTCGGGGTCAGCAACTGTTTTTT.

The chain recombines TRBV19 with TRBJ1-1, with TRBD1 matching over 7 bases. This CDR3 comprises 13 residues. V gave up 6 bases and J gave up 7 bases; unmatched junction bases: 8. Germline-derived CDR1 and CDR2 are LNHDA and SQIVND (reference sequence). The CDR3: CASRHSDRNEAFF. The CDR3 DNA follows: TGTGCCAGTAGACACTCGGACAGGAATGAAGCTTTCTTT.

J is TRBJ2-1 and V is TRBV11-2; D perhaps matches TRBD2 (7 bases). The CDR3 is 15 residues long. The germline CDR1 and CDR2 sequences are SGHAT and FQNNGV. V lost 3 bases to trimming and J lost 9 bases, with 18 bases between them. In nucleotides, the CDR3 is TGTGCCAGCAGCTTGGGAGGGTCCGGAGGGGGTGAGCAGTTCTTC. It translates to CASSLGGSGGGEQFF.

This chain links TRBV6-6 with TRBJ2-3; D might be TRBD2 (5 bases). The V gene's germline CDR1 is MNHNY and CDR2 SVGAGI (reference sequence). CDR3 size: 12 residues. Trimming shortened V by 10 bases and J by 1 base, and 9 bases separated the two germline ends. CDR3 nucleotide sequence: TGTGCCACAGCGGCTCGCACAGATACGCAGTATTTT. It codes for CATAARTDTQYF.

The chain's CDR3 is CASSALRESTGELFF. CDR3 bases: TGTGCCAGCAGCGCATTACGAGAGAGCACCGGGGAGCTGTTTTTT. J is TRBJ2-2 and V is TRBV7-2; no definite D call. The CDR3 extends over 15 amino acids. From germline, CDR1 is SGHTA and CDR2 FQGNSA. V was clipped by 5 bases and J by 4 bases, with 14 bases between them. Drawing the rest from reference TRBV7-2 and TRBJ2-2, the complete variable domain is GAGVSQSPSNKVTEKGKDVELRCDPISGHTALYWYRQSLGQGLEFLIYFQGNSAPDKSGLPSDRFSAERTGGSVSTLTIQRTQQEDSAVYLCASSALRESTGELFFGEGSRLTVL.